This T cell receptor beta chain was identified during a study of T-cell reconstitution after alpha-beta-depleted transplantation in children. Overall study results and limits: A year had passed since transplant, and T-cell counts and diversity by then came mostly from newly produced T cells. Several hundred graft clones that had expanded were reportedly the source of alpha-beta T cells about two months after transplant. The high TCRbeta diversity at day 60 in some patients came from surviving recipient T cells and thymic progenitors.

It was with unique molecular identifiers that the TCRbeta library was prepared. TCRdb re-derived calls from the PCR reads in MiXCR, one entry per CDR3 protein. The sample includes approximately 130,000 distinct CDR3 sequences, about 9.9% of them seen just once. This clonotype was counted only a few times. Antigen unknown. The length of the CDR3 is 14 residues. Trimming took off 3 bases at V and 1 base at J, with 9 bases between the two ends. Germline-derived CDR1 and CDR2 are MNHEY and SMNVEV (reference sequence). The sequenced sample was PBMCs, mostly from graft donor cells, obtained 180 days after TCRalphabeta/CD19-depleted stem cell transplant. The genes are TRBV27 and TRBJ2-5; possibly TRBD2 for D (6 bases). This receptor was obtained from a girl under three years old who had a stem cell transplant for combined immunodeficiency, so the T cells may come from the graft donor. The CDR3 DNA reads TGTGCCAGCAGTTTTGCGGGATTCCAAGAGACCCAGTACTTC. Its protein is CASSFAGFQETQYF.